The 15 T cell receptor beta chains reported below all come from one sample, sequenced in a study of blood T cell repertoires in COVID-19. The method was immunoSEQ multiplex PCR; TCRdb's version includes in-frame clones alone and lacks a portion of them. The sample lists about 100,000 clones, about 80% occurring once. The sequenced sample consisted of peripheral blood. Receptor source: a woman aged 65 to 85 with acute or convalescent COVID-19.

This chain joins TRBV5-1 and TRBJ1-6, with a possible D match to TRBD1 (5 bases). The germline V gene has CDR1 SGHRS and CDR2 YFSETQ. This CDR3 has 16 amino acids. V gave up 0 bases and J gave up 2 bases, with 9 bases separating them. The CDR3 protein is CASSLGSDTYNSPLHF. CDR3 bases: TGCGCCAGCAGCTTGGGCTCGGACACCTATAATTCACCCCTCCACTTT. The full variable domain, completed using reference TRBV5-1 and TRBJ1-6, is KAGVTQTPRYLIKTRGQQVTLSCSPISGHRSVSWYQQTPGQGLQFLFEYFSETQRNKGNFPGRFSGRQFSNSRSEMNVSTLELGDSALYLCASSLGSDTYNSPLHFGNGTRLTVT.

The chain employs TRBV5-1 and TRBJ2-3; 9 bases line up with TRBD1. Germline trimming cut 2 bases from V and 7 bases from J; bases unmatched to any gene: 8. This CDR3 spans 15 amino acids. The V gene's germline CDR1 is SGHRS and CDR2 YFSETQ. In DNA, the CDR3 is TGCGCCAGCAGCTTCAGGACAGGGGAGTTAAATACGCAGTATTTT. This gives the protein CASSFRTGELNTQYF.

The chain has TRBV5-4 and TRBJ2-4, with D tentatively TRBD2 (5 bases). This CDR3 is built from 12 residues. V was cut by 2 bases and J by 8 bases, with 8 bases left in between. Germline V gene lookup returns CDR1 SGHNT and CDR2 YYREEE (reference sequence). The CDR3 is CASSLPGDIQYF. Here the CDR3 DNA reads TGTGCCAGCAGCTTACCCGGGGACATTCAGTACTTC.

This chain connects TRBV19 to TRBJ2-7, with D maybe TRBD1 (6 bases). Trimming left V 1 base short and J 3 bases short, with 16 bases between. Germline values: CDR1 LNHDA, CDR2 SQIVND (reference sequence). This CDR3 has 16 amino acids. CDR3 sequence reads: CASSIGAAGANYEQYF. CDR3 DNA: TGTGCCAGTAGTATAGGGGCGGCAGGGGCGAACTACGAGCAGTACTTC.

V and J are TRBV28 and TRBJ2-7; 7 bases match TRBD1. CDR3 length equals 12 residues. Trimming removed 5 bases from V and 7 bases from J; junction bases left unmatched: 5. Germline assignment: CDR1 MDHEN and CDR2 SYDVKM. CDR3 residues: CASSRDRGEQYV. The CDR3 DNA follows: TGTGCCAGCAGTAGGGACAGAGGGGAGCAGTACGTC.

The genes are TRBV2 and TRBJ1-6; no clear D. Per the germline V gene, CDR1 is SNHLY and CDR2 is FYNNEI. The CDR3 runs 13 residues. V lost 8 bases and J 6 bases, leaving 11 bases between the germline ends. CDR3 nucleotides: TGTGCCAGCCAAGGAGGCGGTAATTCACCCCTCCACTTT. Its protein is CASQGGGNSPLHF.

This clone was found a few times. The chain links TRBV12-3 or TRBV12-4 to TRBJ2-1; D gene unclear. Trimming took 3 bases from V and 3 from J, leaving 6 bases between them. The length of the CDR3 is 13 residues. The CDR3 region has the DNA TGTGCCAGCAGTTTGGGCAGCTACAATGAGCAGTTCTTC. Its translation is CASSLGSYNEQFF.

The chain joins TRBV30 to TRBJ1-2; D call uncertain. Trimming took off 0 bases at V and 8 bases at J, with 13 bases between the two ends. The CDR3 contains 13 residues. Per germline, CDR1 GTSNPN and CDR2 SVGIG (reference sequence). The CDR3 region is CAWSVQVRRGYTF. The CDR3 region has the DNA TGTGCCTGGAGTGTCCAGGTTAGAAGGGGCTACACCTTC.

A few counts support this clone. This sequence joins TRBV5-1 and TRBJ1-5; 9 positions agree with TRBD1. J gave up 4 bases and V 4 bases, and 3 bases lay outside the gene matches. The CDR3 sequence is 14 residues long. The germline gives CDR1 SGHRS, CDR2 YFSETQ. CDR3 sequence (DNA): TGCGCCAGCAGCCGGACAGGGGTGAATCAGCCCCAGCATTTT. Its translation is CASSRTGVNQPQHF.

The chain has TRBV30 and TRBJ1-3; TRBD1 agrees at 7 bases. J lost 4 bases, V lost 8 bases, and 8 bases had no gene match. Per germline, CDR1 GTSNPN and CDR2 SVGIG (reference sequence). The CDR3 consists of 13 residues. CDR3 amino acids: CAGTTGSGNTIYF. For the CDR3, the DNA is TGTGCCGGCACGACAGGGTCGGGAAACACCATATATTTT.

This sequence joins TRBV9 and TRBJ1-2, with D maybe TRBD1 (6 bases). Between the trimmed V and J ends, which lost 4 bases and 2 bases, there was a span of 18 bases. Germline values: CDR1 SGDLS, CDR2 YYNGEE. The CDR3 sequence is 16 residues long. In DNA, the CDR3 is TGTGCCAGCAGCCAAAACAGGGATCCACAAAACTATGGCTACACCTTC. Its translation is CASSQNRDPQNYGYTF.

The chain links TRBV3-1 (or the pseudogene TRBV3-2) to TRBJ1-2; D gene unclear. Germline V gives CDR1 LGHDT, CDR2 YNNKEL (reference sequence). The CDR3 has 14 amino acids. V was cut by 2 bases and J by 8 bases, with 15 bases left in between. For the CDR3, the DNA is TGTGCCAGCAGCCAATTCGAGGGAAGCTGGGGCTACACCTTC. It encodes CASSQFEGSWGYTF.

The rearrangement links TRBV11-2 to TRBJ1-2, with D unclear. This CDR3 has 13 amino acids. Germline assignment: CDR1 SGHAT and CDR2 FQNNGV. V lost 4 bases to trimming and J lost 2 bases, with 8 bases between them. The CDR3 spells CASSSSTNYGYTF. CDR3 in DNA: TGTGCCAGCAGCTCCTCGACAAACTATGGCTACACCTTC.

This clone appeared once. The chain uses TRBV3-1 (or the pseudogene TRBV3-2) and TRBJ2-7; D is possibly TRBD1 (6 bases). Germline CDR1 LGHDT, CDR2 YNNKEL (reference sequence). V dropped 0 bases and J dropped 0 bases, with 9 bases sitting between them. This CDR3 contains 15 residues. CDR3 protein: CASSQDIGGSYEQYV. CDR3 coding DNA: TGTGCCAGCAGCCAAGATATAGGGGGCTCCTACGAGCAGTACGTC.

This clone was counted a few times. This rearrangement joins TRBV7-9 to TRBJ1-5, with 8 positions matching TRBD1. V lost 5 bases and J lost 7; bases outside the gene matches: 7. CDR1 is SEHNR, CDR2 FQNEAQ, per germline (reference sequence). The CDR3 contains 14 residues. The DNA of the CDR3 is TGTGCCAGCAGCCTCTCGACAGGGGACCAGCCCCAGCATTTT. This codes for CASSLSTGDQPQHF.